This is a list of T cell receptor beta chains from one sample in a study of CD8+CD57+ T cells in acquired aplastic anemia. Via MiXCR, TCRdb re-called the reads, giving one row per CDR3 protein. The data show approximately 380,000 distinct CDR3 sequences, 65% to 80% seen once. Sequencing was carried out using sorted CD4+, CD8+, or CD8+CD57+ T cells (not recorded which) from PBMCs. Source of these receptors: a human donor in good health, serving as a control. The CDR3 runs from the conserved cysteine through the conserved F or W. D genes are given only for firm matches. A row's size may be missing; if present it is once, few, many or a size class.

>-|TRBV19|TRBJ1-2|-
CASSNSRGYTF
TGTGCCAGTAGTAATTCGAGGGGCTACACCTTC
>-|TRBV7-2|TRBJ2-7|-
CASSLEQPLTQYFF
TGTGCCAGCAGCTTAGAACAGCCTCTAACGCAGTATTTTTTC
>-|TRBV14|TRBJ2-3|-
CASSLDATHPKYF
TGTGCCAGCAGCCTAGACGCCACGCACCCGAAGTATTTT
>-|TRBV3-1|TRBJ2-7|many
CASSQDRVYYEQYF
TGTGCCAGCAGCCAAGACAGGGTTTACTACGAGCAGTACTTC
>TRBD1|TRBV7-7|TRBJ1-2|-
CASSLGAGGDYGYTF
TGTGCCAGCAGCCTAGGCGCAGGGGGCGACTATGGCTACACCTTC
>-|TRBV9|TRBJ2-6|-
CASSGGSGANVLTF
TGTGCCAGCAGCGGGGGATCTGGGGCCAACGTCCTGACTTTC
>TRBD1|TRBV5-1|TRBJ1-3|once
CASSLGRTGRSGNTIYF
TGCGCCAGCAGCTTGGGAAGGACAGGACGCTCTGGAAACACCATATATTTT
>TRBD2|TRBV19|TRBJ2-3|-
CASRRGRGGTDTQYF
TGTGCCAGCAGGCGAGGTCGGGGGGGCACAGATACGCAGTATTTT
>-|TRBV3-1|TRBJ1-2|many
CASSQDLVNGYTF
TGTGCCAGCAGCCAAGATCTTGTGAATGGCTACACCTTC
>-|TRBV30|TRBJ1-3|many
CAWSHTGTAGNTIYF
TGTGCCTGGAGCCACACCGGGACGGCTGGAAACACCATATATTTT
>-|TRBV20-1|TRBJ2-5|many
CSAPIPSAGAETQYF
TGCAGTGCTCCAATTCCTAGCGCGGGCGCAGAGACCCAGTACTTC
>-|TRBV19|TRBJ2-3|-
CASSNGGRTDTQYF
TGTGCCAGTAGTAACGGGGGGCGCACAGATACGCAGTATTTT
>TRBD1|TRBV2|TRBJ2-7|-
CASVTDRGVLYF
TGTGCCAGCGTGACGGACAGGGGCGTTCTGTACTTC
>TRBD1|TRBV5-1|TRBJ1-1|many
CASSLPPRQGYMNTEAFF
TGCGCCAGCAGCTTACCACCTCGACAGGGGTACATGAACACTGAAGCTTTCTTT
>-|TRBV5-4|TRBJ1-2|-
CASSARKAYGYTF
TGTGCCAGCAGCGCTAGGAAAGCTTATGGCTACACCTTC
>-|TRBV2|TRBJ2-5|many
CASREDREGTQYF
TGTGCCAGCAGGGAGGACAGGGAGGGGACCCAGTACTTC
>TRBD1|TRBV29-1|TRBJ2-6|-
CSVGQGPNSGANVLTF
TGCAGCGTCGGACAGGGACCTAACTCTGGGGCCAACGTCCTGACTTTC
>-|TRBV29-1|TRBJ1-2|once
CSASGTRLYGYTF
TGCAGCGCCTCCGGGACGAGGCTCTATGGCTACACCTTC
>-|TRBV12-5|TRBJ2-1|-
CARSEGLTYNEQFF
TGTGCCAGATCGGAAGGGTTAACATACAATGAGCAGTTCTTC
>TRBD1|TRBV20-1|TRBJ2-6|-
CSAITGAQYIEAF
TGCAGTGCTATTACAGGGGCCCAATACATTGAAGCTTTC
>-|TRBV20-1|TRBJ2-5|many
CSVREETQYF
TGCAGTGTAAGAGAGGAGACCCAGTACTTC
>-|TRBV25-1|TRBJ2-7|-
CASSDRGVYEQYF
TGTGCCAGCAGTGACAGGGGGGTCTACGAGCAGTACTTC
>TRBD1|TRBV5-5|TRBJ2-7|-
CASSHLPGQAHEQYF
TGTGCCAGCAGCCATCTACCGGGACAGGCCCACGAGCAGTACTTC
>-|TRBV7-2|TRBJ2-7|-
CASSGHGGGGNEQF
TGTGCCAGCAGCGGACACGGTGGGGGTGGCAATGAGCAGTTC
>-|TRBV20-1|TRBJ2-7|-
CSTRPLGSSYEQYF
TGCAGTACTAGGCCACTCGGGAGCTCCTACGAGCAGTACTTC
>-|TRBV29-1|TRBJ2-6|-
CSVSGASSGANVLTF
TGCAGCGTATCGGGGGCTAGCTCTGGGGCCAACGTCCTGACTTTC
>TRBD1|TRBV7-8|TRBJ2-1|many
CASSNGTGLSEQFF
TGTGCCAGCAGCAATGGGACAGGGTTGAGTGAGCAGTTCTTC
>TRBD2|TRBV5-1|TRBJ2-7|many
CASSLTSGADEQYF
TGCGCCAGCAGCTTGACTAGCGGGGCCGACGAGCAGTACTTC
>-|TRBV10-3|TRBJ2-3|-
CAISESPRGGDAQYF
TGTGCCATCAGTGAGTCCCCGAGGGGAGGCGATGCGCAGTATTTC
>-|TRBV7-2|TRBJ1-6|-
CASSLAPARAEAFLHF
TGTGCCAGCAGCTTAGCGCCTGCAAGGGCTGAAGCTTTCCTCCACTTT
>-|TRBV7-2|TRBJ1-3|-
CASSLTGGTSGITIYF
TGTGCCAGCAGCTTGACGGGGGGAACCTCTGGAATCACCATATATTTT
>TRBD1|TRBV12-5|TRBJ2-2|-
CASTADRGPTGELFF
TGTGCCAGCACCGCGGACAGGGGTCCCACCGGGGAGCTGTTTTTT
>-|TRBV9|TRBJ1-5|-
CASSFGCGNQPQHF
TGTGCCAGCAGCTTTGGATGTGGCAATCAGCCCCAGCATTTT
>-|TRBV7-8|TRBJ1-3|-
CASSLNGPFSGNTLYF
TGTGCCAGCAGTTTGAACGGGCCTTTCTCTGGAAACACCTTATATTTT
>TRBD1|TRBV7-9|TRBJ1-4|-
CASHRDRNPTNEKLFF
TGTGCCAGCCACAGGGACAGGAACCCAACTAATGAAAAACTGTTTTTT
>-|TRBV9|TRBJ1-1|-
CASSVDGSTYEQFF
TGTGCCAGCAGCGTAGATGGCTCTACCTACGAACAGTTCTTT
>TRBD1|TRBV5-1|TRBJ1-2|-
CASSSGTEVNYTF
TGCGCCAGCAGCTCTGGGACAGAAGTTAACTACACCTTC
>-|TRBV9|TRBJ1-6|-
CASSLWGYNYELHF
TGTGCCAGCAGCCTCTGGGGATATAATTACGAGCTGCACTTT
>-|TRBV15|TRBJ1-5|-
CATSTSRDNQPQHF
TGTGCCACCAGCACTTCACGGGACAATCAGCCCCAGCATTTT
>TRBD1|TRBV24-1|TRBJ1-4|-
CATRGTGEGEKLFF
TGTGCCACCAGAGGGACAGGCGAAGGCGAAAAACTGTTTTTT
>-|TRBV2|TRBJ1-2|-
CARQETGYTF
TGTGCCAGACAGGAAACTGGCTACACCTTC
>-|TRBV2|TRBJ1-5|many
CATQGLRNQPQHF
TGTGCCACACAGGGTCTACGCAATCAGCCCCAGCATTTT
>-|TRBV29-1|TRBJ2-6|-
CSVGAGTGANVLTF
TGCAGCGTTGGGGCCGGGACAGGGGCCAACGTCCTGACTTTC
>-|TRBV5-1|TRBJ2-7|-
CASSCSGHGNF
TGCGCCAGCAGCTGTAGTGGGCACGGGAACTTC
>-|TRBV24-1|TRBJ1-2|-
CASGIQNYGYTF
TGTGCCAGCGGGATACAGAACTATGGCTACACCTTC
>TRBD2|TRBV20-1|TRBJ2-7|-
CSAKGGLAGWYEQYF
TGCAGCGCAAAAGGGGGACTAGCGGGGTGGTACGAGCAGTACTTC
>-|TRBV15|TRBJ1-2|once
CATSRVTGFGTGAGHTF
-
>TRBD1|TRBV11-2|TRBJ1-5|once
CASARGQGSEQPQHF
TGTGCCAGCGCTAGGGGACAGGGCAGTGAACAGCCCCAGCATTTT
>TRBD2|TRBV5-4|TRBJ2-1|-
CATGRDASSYNEQFF
TGTGCCACCGGGAGGGACGCTAGCTCCTACAATGAGCAGTTCTTC
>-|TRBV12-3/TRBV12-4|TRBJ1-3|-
CASSLRQGSTIYF
TGTGCCAGCAGTTTACGTCAGGGTAGCACCATATATTTT
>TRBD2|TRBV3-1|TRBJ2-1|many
CASSGLAGNEQFF
TGTGCCAGCAGCGGGTTAGCGGGCAATGAGCAGTTCTTC